Below are 24 T cell receptor beta chains sequenced from a single sample in a study of post-analysis software for immune sequencing data. General observations from the study: Patients carried five TRBV segments more frequently than controls did, and TRBV5-6, TRBV5-1 and TRBV20-1 were among them.

No cognate antigen is known for these TCRs. Researchers reported that TCR beta cDNA libraries carried unique molecular identifiers. MiXCR, applied by TCRdb to the PCR reads, yields one record per CDR3 protein. Among hundreds of thousands of distinct CDR3 sequences, approximately 53% were seen once, and the ten largest hold 4.6%. Material: blood. These receptors originate from a girl between 5 and 17 years old with multiple sclerosis.

The chain recombines TRBV20-1 with TRBJ2-7; D is ambiguous. The CDR3 covers 12 residues. Germline-derived CDR1 and CDR2 are DFQATT and SNEGSKA (reference sequence). V shed 3 bases and J shed 2 bases, with 8 bases lying between them. The CDR3 is CSARDGAYEQYF. The CDR3 bases are TGCAGTGCTAGGGACGGCGCCTACGAGCAGTACTTC.

The chain carries TRBV3-1 and TRBJ1-1; D is perhaps TRBD1 (5 bases). The CDR3 runs 14 residues. Trimming took 1 base from V and 2 from J, leaving 8 bases between them. CDR1 LGHDT and CDR2 YNNKEL come from the germline V gene (reference sequence). The CDR3 DNA reads TGTGCCAGCAGCCAAGTGGGACGCAACACTGAAGCTTTCTTT. Its protein is CASSQVGRNTEAFF.

This clonotype was observed a handful of times. This chain joins TRBV6-5 and TRBJ2-7; 9 bases are a match to TRBD1. With V trimmed by 4 bases and J by 0 bases, 4 bases remained unmatched. Germline V gene lookup returns CDR1 MNHEY and CDR2 SVGAGI. The CDR3 runs to 15 residues. The DNA for the CDR3 is TGTGCCAGCAGTTCCACGACAGGGGGCTCCTACGAGCAGTACTTC. Its translation is CASSSTTGGSYEQYF.

The rearrangement links TRBV6-6 to TRBJ2-7; TRBD1 matches at 7 bases. The J call is in doubt because the DNA end fits TRBJ2-5 better. The CDR3 is 13 amino acids. From germline, CDR1 is MNHNY and CDR2 SVGAGI (reference sequence). The CDR3 loop reads CASGIQGQETQYF. The CDR3 DNA reads as TGTGCCAGCGGAATACAGGGGCAAGAGACCCAGTACTTC.

This clonotype was picked up one time. The chain employs TRBV10-3 and TRBJ2-3, with 10 bases fitting TRBD2. This CDR3 spans 12 amino acids. V shed 9 bases and J 4 bases; nucleotides not matched to a gene: 1. The germline gives CDR1 ENHRY, CDR2 SYGVKD. CDR3 loop: CAISGGADTQYF. Written as DNA, the CDR3 is TGTGCCATAAGCGGGGGGGCAGATACGCAGTATTTT.

This chain connects TRBV20-1 to TRBJ2-7, with TRBD2 as a possible D gene (5 bases). Per the germline V gene, CDR1 is DFQATT and CDR2 is SNEGSKA (reference sequence). CDR3 length equals 16 residues. The V end lost 1 base, the J end lost 7 bases, and 23 bases lay between the germline ends. The CDR3 region is CSARAPPSASLREQYF. The CDR3, as DNA: TGCAGTGCTAGAGCTCCCCCCTCGGCTAGCCTTCGGGAGCAGTACTTC.

This chain uses TRBV5-1 with TRBJ2-6; D perhaps matches TRBD2 (6 bases). Germline V lookup: CDR1 SGHRS, CDR2 YFSETQ. The CDR3 totals 18 residues. Deletions cut 4 bases from V and 4 bases from J, with 21 bases between. CDR3 loop: CASSLGGSPSLGANVLTF. CDR3 nucleotide sequence: TGCGCCAGCAGCCTCGGAGGGTCCCCCTCTCTGGGGGCCAACGTCCTGACTTTC.

The chain has TRBV12-5 and TRBJ2-1; TRBD2 agrees at 10 bases. There are 21 residues in the CDR3. Trimming cost V 1 base and J 8 bases; bases outside gene matches: 23. Germline V gene data show CDR1 as LGHNT and CDR2 as FRNRAP. CDR3 amino acids: CASGLASRGLAGARGEDEQFF. CDR3 bases: TGTGCTAGTGGTTTGGCCTCTCGTGGGCTAGCGGGGGCGAGGGGTGAGGATGAGCAGTTCTTC.

The CDR3 is CASSQLSGTDYNEQFF. Written as DNA, the CDR3 is TGTGCCAGCAGCCAATTGAGTGGGACGGACTACAATGAGCAGTTCTTC. The rearrangement joins TRBV4-2 to TRBJ2-1; the D call may be TRBD1 or TRBD2 (5 bases each). V lost 2 bases to trimming and J lost 3 bases, with 14 bases between them. The CDR3 runs to 16 residues. CDR1 is LGHNA and CDR2 is YNFKEQ in the germline V gene.

The V gene is TRBV3-1, the J gene TRBJ1-1, with 7 bases matching TRBD1. Germline V gene sequence: CDR1 LGHDT, CDR2 YNNKEL (reference sequence). Trimming cost V 5 bases and J 7 bases; bases outside gene matches: 7. The CDR3 contains 13 residues. The CDR3 coding sequence is TGTGCCAGCAGCTTCAGACAGGGCCATGAAGCTTTCTTT. This encodes CASSFRQGHEAFF.

The chain couples TRBV4-1 to TRBJ2-1, with 10 nucleotides matching TRBD2. This CDR3 is 17 amino acids long. The germline CDR1 and CDR2 sequences are MGHRA and YSYEKL. Trimming cost V 1 base and J 2 bases; bases outside gene matches: 5. The CDR3 DNA reads TGCGCCAGCAGCCAAGGATCGCTAGCGGGAGCCTACAATGAGCAGTTCTTC. Translated: CASSQGSLAGAYNEQFF.

This clonotype was seen more than once but under ten times. This chain connects TRBV6-6 to TRBJ2-4; 7 positions match TRBD1. Germline CDR1 reads MNHNY; CDR2 reads SVGAGI (reference sequence). The J segment lost 7 bases and the V segment lost 8 bases, leaving 11 bases of the junction unmatched. The CDR3 runs 14 residues. CDR3 residues: CASDRGQLGNIQYF. The CDR3 nucleotides are TGTGCCAGCGACCGGGGACAGTTGGGGAACATTCAGTACTTC.

The chain is built from TRBV4-1 and TRBJ1-5; TRBD1 matches 8 bases. V dropped 0 bases and J dropped 2; count of bases not matched to a gene: 9. This CDR3 comprises 18 residues. CDR1 and CDR2 (germline): MGHRA, YSYEKL. The chain's CDR3 is CASSQDRSRGQGNQPQHF. Written as DNA, the CDR3 is TGCGCCAGCAGCCAAGATAGATCCAGGGGACAGGGCAATCAGCCCCAGCATTTT.

The genes are TRBV12-3 or TRBV12-4 and TRBJ2-3; D might be TRBD2 (6 bases). Trimming stripped 6 bases from V and 7 bases from J, with 20 bases between. The CDR3 sequence is 15 residues long. As DNA, the CDR3 is TGTGCCAGCAGACCACATGAGGGACTCCACTATACGCAGTATTTT. Amino acids: CASRPHEGLHYTQYF.

V and J are TRBV29-1 and TRBJ2-5, with D possibly being TRBD1 (6 bases). This CDR3 has 12 residues. Germline CDR1 is SQVTM and CDR2 is ANQGSEA. The V end was cut by 5 bases, the J end by 4 bases, with 11 bases between. The CDR3 sequence is CSVRGMRETQYF. The CDR3 bases are TGCAGCGTTAGGGGGATGCGAGAGACCCAGTACTTC.

The gene calls are TRBV20-1 and TRBJ1-2; no reliable D call. CDR1 and CDR2 (germline): DFQATT, SNEGSKA (reference sequence). With 0 bases removed from V and 2 bases from J, the gap between germline ends came to 16 bases. This CDR3 is built from 16 residues. CDR3 loop: CSARELGKSRNYGYTF. As DNA, the CDR3 is TGCAGTGCTAGAGAATTGGGGAAGAGTAGGAACTATGGCTACACCTTC.

The gene calls are TRBV12-3 or TRBV12-4 and TRBJ2-5, with TRBD2 matching over 10 bases. With V trimmed by 2 bases and J by 2 bases, 14 bases remained unmatched. The CDR3 runs to 19 residues. The CDR3 is CASSLSGGLAATLQETQYF. Here the CDR3 DNA reads TGTGCCAGCAGTTTATCTGGCGGACTAGCGGCTACCCTTCAAGAGACCCAGTACTTC.

The chain employs TRBV5-1 and TRBJ2-5, with D perhaps assigned TRBD1 or TRBD2 (6 bases each). Germline CDR1 is SGHRS and CDR2 is YFSETQ. The CDR3 length is 15 residues. Trimming stripped 0 bases from V and 1 base from J, with 10 bases between. CDR3 region: CASSLAGASQETQYF. For the CDR3, the DNA is TGCGCCAGCAGCTTGGCGGGGGCTTCCCAAGAGACCCAGTACTTC. The full variable domain, in which reference TRBV5-1 and TRBJ2-5 provide the parts outside the CDR3, is KAGVTQTPRYLIKTRGQQVTLSCSPISGHRSVSWYQQTPGQGLQFLFEYFSETQRNKGNFPGRFSGRQFSNSRSEMNVSTLELGDSALYLCASSLAGASQETQYFGPGTRLLVL.

The count of this clonotype is one. The chain links TRBV12-3 or TRBV12-4 to TRBJ2-4, with D perhaps matching TRBD1 or TRBD2 (5 bases each). V lost 8 bases to trimming and J lost 7 bases, with 18 bases between them. This CDR3 region has 14 residues. CDR3 loop: CASDTKDRGNIQYF. The DNA for the CDR3 is TGTGCCAGCGACACTAAAGACAGAGGGAACATTCAGTACTTC.

The CDR3 loop is CASSSGGNGQPQHF. For the CDR3, the DNA is TGTGCCAGCAGTTCGGGGGGGAATGGACAGCCCCAGCATTTT. V gene TRBV12-3 or TRBV12-4 combines with J gene TRBJ1-5, with TRBD1 as a possible D gene (5 bases). This CDR3 spans 14 amino acids. V lost 4 bases and J 7 bases, leaving 14 bases between the germline ends.

The chain couples TRBV20-1 to TRBJ2-3; 11 bases line up with TRBD2. Losses at the gene ends were 4 bases for V and 1 base for J; bases not matched to a gene: 13. Germline V gene sequence: CDR1 DFQATT, CDR2 SNEGSKA (reference sequence). This CDR3 spans 18 amino acids. DNA of the CDR3: TGCAGTGCTACGACACCGGGACTAGCGGCCCGCGGCACAGATACGCAGTATTTT. This encodes CSATTPGLAARGTDTQYF.

This sequence joins TRBV24-1 and TRBJ2-3, with 9 bases identical to TRBD1. Trimming at V came to 4 bases and at J to 2 bases, leaving 3 bases not matched to a gene. This CDR3 contains 15 residues. Germline values: CDR1 KGHDR, CDR2 SFDVKD. Written as DNA, the CDR3 is TGTGCCACCAGTGAAGGACAGGGGCCCACAGATACGCAGTATTTT. It specifies CATSEGQGPTDTQYF.

V usage is TRBV20-1 and J usage is TRBJ2-1, with 7 nucleotides matching TRBD2. J lost 0 bases, V lost 0 bases, and 14 bases had no gene match. This CDR3 has 19 amino acids. Germline-derived CDR1 and CDR2 are DFQATT and SNEGSKA (reference sequence). CDR3 DNA: TGCAGTGCTAGAGATTTGTCTCGGGGGGACCTGAGCTCCTACAATGAGCAGTTCTTC. Translation gives CSARDLSRGDLSSYNEQFF.

This sequence joins TRBV5-1 and TRBJ2-7; 7 positions agree with TRBD1. This CDR3 has 15 amino acids. With V trimmed by 0 bases and J by 2 bases, 5 bases remained unmatched. Germline V gene sequence: CDR1 SGHRS, CDR2 YFSETQ. The CDR3 region is CASSLGRDRPYEQYF. In nucleotides, the CDR3 is TGCGCCAGCAGCTTGGGTCGGGACAGACCCTACGAGCAGTACTTC.